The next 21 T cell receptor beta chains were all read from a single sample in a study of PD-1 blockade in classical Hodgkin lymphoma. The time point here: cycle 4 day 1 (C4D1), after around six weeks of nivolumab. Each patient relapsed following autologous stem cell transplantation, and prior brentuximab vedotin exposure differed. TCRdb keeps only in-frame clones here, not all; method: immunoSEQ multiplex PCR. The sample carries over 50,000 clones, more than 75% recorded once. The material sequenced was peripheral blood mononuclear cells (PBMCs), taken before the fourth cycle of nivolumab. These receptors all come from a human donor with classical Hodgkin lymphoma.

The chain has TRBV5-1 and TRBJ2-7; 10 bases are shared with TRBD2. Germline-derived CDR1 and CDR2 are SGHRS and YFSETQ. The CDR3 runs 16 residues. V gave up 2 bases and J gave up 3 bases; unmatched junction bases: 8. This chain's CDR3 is CASSFAPSGGIYEQYF. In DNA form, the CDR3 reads TGCGCCAGCAGCTTTGCCCCTAGCGGGGGTATCTACGAGCAGTACTTC.

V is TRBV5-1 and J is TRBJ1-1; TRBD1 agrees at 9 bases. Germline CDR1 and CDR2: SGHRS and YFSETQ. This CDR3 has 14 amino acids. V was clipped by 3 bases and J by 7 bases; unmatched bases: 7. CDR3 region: CASSSTGGEGEAFF. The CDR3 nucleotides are TGCGCCAGCAGCTCAACAGGGGGCGAGGGTGAAGCTTTCTTT.

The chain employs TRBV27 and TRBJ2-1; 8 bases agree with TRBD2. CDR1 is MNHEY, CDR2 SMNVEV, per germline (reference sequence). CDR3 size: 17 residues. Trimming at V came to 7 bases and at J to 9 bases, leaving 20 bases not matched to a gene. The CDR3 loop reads CASTLSQGSGEAGEQFF. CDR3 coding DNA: TGTGCCAGCACCTTGTCACAGGGTAGCGGGGAAGCAGGTGAGCAGTTCTTC.

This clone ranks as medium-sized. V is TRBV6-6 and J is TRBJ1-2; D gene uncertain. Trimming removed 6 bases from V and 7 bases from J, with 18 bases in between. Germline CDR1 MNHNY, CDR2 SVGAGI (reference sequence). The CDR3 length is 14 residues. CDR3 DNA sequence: TGTGCCAGCAGGCAACGGGCCTTCCCCCGTGGCTACACCTTC. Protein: CASRQRAFPRGYTF.

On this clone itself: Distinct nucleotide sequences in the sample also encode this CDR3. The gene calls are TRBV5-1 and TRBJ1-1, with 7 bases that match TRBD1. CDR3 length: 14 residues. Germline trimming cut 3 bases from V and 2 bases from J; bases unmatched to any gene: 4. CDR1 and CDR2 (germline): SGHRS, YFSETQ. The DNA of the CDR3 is TGCGCCAGCAGCTCGGGACAGCCTAACACTGAAGCTTTCTTT. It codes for CASSSGQPNTEAFF.

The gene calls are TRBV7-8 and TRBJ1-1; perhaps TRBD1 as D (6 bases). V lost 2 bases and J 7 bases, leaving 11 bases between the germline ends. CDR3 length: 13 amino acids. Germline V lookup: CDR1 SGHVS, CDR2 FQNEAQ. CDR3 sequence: CASSLWGGGEAFF. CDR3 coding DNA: TGTGCCAGCAGCTTATGGGGGGGCGGTGAAGCTTTCTTT.

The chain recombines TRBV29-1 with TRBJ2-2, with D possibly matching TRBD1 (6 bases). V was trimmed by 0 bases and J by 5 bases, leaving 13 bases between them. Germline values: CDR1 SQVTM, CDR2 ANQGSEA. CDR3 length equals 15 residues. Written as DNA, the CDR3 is TGCAGCGTTGAAGAAAGCAGGGGCGGGACCGGGGAGCTGTTTTTT. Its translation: CSVEESRGGTGELFF.

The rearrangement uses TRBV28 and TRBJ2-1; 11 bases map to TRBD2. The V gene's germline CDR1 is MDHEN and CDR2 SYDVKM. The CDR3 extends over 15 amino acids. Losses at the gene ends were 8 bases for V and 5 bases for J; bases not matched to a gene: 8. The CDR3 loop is CASRPGTSGNNEQFF. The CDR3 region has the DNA TGTGCCAGCCGACCAGGGACTAGCGGAAACAATGAGCAGTTCTTC. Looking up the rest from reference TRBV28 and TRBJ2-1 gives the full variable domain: DVKVTQSSRYLVKRTGEKVFLECVQDMDHENMFWYRQDPGLGLRLIYFSYDVKMKEKGDIPEGYSVSREKKERFSLILESASTNQTSMYLCASRPGTSGNNEQFFGPGTRLTVL.

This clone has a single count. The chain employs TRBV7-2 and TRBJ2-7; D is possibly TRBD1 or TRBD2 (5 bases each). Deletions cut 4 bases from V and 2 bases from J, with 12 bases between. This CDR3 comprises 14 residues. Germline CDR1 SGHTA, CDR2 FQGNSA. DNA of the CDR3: TGTGCCAGCAGCTCCGGGACCGTTCCCTACGAGCAGTACTTC. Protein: CASSSGTVPYEQYF.

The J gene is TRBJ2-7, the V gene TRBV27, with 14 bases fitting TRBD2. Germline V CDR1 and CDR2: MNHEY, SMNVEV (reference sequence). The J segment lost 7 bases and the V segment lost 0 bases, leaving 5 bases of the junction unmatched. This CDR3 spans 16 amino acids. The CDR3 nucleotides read TGTGCCAGCAGTTTATCGGGACTAGCGGGAGCCAAAGAGCAGTACTTC. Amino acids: CASSLSGLAGAKEQYF.

The CDR3 nucleotides are TGTGCCAGTAGTGCCCGGGACTTACTGCGGGCTGGCTACACCTTC. Its protein product is CASSARDLLRAGYTF. The chain couples TRBV19 to TRBJ1-2; the D gene is possibly TRBD1 (5 bases). The CDR3 loop spans 15 amino acids. Trimming removed 5 bases at V and 7 bases at J, with 20 bases between. The germline V gene encodes CDR1 LNHDA and CDR2 SQIVND (reference sequence).

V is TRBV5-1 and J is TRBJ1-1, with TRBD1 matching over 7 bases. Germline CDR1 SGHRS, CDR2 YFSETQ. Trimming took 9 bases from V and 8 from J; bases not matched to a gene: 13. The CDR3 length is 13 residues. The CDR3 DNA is TGCGCCACGGCCCAGAGGAGGGGGCGAGAAGCTTTCTTT. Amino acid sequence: CATAQRRGREAFF.

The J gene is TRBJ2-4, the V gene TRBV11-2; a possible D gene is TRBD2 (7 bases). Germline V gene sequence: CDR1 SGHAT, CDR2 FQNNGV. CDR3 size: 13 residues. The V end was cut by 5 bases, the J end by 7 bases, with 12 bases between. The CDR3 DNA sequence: TGTGCCAGCAGCCAAGGGGGGGTGAACATTCAGTACTTC. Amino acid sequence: CASSQGGVNIQYF. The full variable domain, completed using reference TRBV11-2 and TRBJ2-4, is EAGVAQSPRYKIIEKRQSVAFWCNPISGHATLYWYQQILGQGPKLLIQFQNNGVVDDSQLPKDRFSAERLKGVDSTLKIQPAKLEDSAVYLCASSQGGVNIQYFGAGTRLSVL.

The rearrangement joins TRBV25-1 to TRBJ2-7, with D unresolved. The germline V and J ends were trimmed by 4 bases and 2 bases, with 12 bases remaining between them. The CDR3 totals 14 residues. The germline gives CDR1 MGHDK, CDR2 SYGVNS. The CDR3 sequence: CASSVQDGPYEQYF. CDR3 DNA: TGTGCCAGCAGTGTCCAGGACGGACCCTACGAGCAGTACTTC.

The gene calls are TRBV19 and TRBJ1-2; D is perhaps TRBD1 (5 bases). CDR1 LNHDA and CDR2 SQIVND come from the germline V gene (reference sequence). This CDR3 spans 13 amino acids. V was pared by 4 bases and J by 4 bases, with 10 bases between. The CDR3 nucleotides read TGTGCCAGTAGTAGGCAGGGTCCCTATGGCTACACCTTC. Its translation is CASSRQGPYGYTF.

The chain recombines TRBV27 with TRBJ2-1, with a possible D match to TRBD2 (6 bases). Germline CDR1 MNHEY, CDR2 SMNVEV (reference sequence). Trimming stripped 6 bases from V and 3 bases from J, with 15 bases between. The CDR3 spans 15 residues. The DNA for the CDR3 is TGTGCCAGCAGGCGGGATGCCTCCTTCTACAATGAGCAGTTCTTC. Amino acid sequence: CASRRDASFYNEQFF.

The CDR3, as DNA: TGCGCCAGCAGCCATGTTACAGGGGTCCACTGGTCCGAGCAGTACTTC. The encoded protein is CASSHVTGVHWSEQYF. The rearrangement links TRBV4-1 to TRBJ2-7; TRBD1 agrees at 7 bases. The CDR3 has 16 amino acids. Germline assignment: CDR1 MGHRA and CDR2 YSYEKL. Losses at the gene ends were 3 bases for V and 6 bases for J; bases not matched to a gene: 14.

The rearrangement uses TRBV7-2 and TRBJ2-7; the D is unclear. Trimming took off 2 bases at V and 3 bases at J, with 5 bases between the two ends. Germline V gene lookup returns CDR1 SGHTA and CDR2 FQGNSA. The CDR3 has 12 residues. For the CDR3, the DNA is TGTGCCAGCAGCTTATATAACTACGAGCAGTACTTC. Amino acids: CASSLYNYEQYF.

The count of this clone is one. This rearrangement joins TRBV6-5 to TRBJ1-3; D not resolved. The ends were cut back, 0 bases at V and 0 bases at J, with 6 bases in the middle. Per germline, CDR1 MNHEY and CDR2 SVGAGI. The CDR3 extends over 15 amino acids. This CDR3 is CASSYSQNSGNTIYF. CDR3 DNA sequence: TGTGCCAGCAGTTACTCACAGAACTCTGGAAACACCATATATTTT.

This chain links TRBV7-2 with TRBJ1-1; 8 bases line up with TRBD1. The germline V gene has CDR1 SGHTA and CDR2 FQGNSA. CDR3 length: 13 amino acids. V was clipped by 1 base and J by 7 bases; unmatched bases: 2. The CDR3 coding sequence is TGTGCCAGCAGCTTAGACAGGGGGTTTGAAGCTTTCTTT. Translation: CASSLDRGFEAFF.

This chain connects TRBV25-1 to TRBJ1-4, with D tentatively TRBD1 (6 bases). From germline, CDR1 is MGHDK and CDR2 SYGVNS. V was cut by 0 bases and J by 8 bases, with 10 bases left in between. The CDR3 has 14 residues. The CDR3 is CASSEYLTGEKLFF. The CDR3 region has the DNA TGTGCCAGCAGTGAATATCTGACAGGCGAAAAACTGTTTTTT.